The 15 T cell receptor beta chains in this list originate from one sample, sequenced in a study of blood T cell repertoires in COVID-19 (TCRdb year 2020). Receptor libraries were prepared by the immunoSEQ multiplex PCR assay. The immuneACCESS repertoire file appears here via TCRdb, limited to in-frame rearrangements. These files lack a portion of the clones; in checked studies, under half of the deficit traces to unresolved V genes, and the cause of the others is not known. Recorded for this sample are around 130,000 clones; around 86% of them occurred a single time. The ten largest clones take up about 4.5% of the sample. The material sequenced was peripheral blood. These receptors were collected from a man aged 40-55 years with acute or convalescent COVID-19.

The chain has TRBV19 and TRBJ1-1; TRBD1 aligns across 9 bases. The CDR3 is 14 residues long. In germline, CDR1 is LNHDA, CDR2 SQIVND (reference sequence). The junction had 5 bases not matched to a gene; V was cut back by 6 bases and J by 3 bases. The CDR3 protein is CASSPWDRDTEAFF. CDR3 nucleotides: TGTGCCAGTAGCCCTTGGGACAGGGACACTGAAGCTTTCTTT.

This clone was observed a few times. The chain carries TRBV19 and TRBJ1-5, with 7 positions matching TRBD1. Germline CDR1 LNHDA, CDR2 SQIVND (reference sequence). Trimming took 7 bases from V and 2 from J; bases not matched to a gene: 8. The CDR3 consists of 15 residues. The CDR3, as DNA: TGTGCCAGTACCCACAGGGGTATTGGCAATCAGCCCCAGCATTTT. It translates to CASTHRGIGNQPQHF.

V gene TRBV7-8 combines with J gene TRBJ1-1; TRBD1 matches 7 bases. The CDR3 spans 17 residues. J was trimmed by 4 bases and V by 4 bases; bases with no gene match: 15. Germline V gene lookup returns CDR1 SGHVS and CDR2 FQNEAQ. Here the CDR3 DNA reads TGTGCCAGCAGCTCACAAATCCCTACGCAGGGGGTCACTGAAGCTTTCTTT. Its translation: CASSSQIPTQGVTEAFF.

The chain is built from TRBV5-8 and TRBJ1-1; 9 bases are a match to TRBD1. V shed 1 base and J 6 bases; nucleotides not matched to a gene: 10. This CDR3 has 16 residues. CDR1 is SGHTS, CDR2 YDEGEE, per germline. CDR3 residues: CASSLLVDRGVSEAFF. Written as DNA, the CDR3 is TGTGCCAGCAGCTTGCTTGTAGACAGGGGGGTCTCTGAAGCTTTCTTT.

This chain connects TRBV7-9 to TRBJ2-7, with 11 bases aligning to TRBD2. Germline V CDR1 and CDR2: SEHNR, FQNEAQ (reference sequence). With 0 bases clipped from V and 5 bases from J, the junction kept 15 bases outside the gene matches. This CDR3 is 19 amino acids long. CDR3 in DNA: TGTGCCAGCAGCTTAGCGAAGGGTAGCGGGAGGGCCGAGATCAACGAGCAGTACTTC. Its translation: CASSLAKGSGRAEINEQYF.

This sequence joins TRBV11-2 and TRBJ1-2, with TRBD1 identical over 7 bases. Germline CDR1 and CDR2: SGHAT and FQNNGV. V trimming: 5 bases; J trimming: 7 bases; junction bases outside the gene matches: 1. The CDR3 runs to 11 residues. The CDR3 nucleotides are TGTGCCAGCAGCCCAGGGGGTGGCTACACCTTC. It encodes CASSPGGGYTF.

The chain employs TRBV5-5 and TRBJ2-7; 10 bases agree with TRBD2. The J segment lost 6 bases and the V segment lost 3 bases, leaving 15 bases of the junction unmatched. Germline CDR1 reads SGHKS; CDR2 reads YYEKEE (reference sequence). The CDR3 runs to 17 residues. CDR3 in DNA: TGTGCCAGCAGCTCAGCCGGGCAGCGGGGGGGCCGGGGCGAGCAGTACTTC. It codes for CASSSAGQRGGRGEQYF. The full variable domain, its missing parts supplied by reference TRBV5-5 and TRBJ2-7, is DAGVTQSPTHLIKTRGQQVTLRCSPISGHKSVSWYQQVLGQGPQFIFQYYEKEERGRGNFPDRFSARQFPNYSSELNVNALLLGDSALYLCASSSAGQRGGRGEQYFGPGTRLTVT.

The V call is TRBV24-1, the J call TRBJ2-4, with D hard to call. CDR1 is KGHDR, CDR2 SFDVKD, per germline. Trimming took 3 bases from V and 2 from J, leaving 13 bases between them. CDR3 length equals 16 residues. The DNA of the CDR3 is TGTGCCACCAGTGATGGCCCAGCGTCATCCAAAAACATTCAGTACTTC. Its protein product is CATSDGPASSKNIQYF.

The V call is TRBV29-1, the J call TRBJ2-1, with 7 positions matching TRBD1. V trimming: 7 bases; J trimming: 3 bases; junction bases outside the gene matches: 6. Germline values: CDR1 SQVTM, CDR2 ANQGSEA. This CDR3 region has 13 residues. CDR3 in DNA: TGCAGCGCCAAGGGGGACAGCTACAATGAGCAGTTCTTC. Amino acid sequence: CSAKGDSYNEQFF.

The chain's CDR3 is CSASSLERDPYEQYF. CDR3 sequence (DNA): TGCAGTGCTAGTTCATTAGAGCGGGACCCCTACGAGCAGTACTTC. This chain joins TRBV20-1 and TRBJ2-7, with 7 bases fitting TRBD2. The CDR3 length is 15 residues. V was pared by 3 bases and J by 2 bases, with 10 bases of the junction left unmatched. In germline, CDR1 is DFQATT, CDR2 SNEGSKA (reference sequence).

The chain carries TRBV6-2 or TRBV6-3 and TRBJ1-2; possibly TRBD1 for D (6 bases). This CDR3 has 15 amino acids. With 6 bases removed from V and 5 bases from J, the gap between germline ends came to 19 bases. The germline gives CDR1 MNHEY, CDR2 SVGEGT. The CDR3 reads CASSLGQAPHYGYTF. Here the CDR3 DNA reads TGTGCCAGCAGCCTGGGACAAGCCCCTCATTATGGCTACACCTTC.

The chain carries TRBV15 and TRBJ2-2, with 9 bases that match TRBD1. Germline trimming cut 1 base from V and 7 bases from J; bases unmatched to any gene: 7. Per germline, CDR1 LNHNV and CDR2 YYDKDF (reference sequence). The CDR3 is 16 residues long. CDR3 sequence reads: CATSRADRGFFGELFF. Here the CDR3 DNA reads TGTGCCACCAGCAGAGCGGACAGGGGTTTTTTCGGGGAGCTGTTTTTT. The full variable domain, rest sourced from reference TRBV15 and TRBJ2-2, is DAMVIQNPRYQVTQFGKPVTLSCSQTLNHNVMYWYQQKSSQAPKLLFHYYDKDFNNEADTPDNFQSRRPNTSFCFLDIRSPGLGDTAMYLCATSRADRGFFGELFFGEGSRLTVL.

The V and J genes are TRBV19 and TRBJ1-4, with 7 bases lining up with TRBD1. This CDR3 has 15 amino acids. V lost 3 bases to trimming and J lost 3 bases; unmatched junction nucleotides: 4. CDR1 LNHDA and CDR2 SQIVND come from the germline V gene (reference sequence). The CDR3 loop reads CASSMQQGSNEKLFF. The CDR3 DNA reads TGTGCCAGTAGTATGCAACAGGGGTCTAATGAAAAACTGTTTTTT. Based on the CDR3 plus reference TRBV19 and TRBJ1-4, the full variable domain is DGGITQSPKYLFRKEGQNVTLSCEQNLNHDAMYWYRQDPGQGLRLIYYSQIVNDFQKGDIAEGYSVSREKKESFPLTVTSAQKNPTAFYLCASSMQQGSNEKLFFGSGTQLSVL.

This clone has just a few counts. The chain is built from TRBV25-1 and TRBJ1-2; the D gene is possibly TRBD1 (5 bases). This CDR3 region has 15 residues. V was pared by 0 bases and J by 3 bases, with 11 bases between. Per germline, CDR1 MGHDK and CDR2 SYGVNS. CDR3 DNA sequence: TGTGCCAGCAGTGAATATAACGGGGGTTACTATGGCTACACCTTC. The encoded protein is CASSEYNGGYYGYTF.

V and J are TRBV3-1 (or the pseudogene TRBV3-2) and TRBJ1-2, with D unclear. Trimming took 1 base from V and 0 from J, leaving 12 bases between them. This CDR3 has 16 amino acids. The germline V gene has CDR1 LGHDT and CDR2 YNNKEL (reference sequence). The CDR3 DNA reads TGTGCCAGCAGCCAAGGGTTAAGTAGAACTAACTATGGCTACACCTTC. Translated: CASSQGLSRTNYGYTF.